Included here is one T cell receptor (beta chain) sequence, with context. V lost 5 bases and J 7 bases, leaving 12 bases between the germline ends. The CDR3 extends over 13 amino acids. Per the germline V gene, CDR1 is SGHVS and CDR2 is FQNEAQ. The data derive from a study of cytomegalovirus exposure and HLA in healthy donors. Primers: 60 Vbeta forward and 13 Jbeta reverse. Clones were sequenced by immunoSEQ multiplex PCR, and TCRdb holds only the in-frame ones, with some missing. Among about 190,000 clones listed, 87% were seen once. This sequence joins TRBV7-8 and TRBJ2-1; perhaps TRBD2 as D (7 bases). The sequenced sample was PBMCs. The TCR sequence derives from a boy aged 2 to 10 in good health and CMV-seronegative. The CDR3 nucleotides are TGTGCCAGCAGCAAAAGGGGGGGTAATGAGCAGTTCTTC. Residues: CASSKRGGNEQFF.